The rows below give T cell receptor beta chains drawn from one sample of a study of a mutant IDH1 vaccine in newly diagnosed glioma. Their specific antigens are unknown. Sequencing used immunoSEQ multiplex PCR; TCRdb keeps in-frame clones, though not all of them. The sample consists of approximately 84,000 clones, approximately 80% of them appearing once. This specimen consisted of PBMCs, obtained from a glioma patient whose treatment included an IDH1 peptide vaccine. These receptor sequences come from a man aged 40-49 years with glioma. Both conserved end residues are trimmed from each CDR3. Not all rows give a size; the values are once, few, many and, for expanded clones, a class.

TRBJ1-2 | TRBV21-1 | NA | ASSKALQGANYGYT
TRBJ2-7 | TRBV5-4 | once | ATATGGPRSVPYEQY
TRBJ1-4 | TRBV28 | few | ASSFRGGKLF
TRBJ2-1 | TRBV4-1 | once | ASSQEASGRYDEQF
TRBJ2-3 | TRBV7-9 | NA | ASSSASGALKMQY
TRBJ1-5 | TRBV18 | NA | ASSVTGAVAQPQH
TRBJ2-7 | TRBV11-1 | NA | ASSLNRASGEQY
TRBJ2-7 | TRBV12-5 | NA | ASGLLAGGPSEQY
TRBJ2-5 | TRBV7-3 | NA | ASSLRPQETQY
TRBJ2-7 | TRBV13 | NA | ASSPNPGTEVYEQY
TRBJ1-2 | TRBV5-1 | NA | ASSLGTGDDYGYT
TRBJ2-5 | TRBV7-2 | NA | ASSLVDRAQETQY
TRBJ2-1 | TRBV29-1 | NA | SVGGTGVNEQF
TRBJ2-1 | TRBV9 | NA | ASNSGGLARYNEQF
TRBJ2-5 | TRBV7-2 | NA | ASSPGRDAQY
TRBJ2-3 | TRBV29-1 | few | SGYTDTQY
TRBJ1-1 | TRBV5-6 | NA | ASSSPGRQNTEAF
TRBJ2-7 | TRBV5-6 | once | ASSSAWDSRSSYEQY
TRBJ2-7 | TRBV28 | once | ASSFEGYEQY
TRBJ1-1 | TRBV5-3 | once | ASHQAPDREWTEAF
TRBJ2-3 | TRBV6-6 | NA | ASTPSRGLGDTQY
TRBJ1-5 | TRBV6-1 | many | ASSVQYSNQPQH
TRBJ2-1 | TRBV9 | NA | ASSVGPGNNEQF
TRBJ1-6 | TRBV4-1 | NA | ASSQERGVGSPLH
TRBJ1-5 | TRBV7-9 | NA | ASSLGTVTFEPQH
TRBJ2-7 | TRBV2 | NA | ASTQGYEQY
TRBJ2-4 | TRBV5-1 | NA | ASSLGGTKNIQY
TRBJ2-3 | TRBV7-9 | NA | ASSQTGSVTQY
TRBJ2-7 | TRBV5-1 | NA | ASSLKGGLAYEQY
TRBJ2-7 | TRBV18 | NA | ASSPLGQGLYEQY
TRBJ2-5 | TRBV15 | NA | ATSRAERETQY
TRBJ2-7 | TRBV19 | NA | ASSGTAITYEQY
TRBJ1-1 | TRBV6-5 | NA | ASRQQVPNTEAF
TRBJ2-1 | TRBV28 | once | ASSTAGRNEQF
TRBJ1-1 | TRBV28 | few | ASSWEETGRAF
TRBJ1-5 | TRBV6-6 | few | ASSYLGQRDQPQH
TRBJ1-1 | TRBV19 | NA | ASSVRTGQDPLTKAF
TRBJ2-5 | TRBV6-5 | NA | ASGPQQGRETQY
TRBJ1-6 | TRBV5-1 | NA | ASSLGRDVNSPLH
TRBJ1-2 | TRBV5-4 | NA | ASSAAGGDGYGYT
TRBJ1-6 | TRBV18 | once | ASSPGPGRRSPLH
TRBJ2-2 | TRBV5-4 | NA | ASSPRGVRAWNTGELF
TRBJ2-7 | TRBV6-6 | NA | ASTPEGQGFYEQY
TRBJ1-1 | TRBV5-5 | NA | ASSARDSNTEAF
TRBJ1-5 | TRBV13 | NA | ASSLGQLWPQH
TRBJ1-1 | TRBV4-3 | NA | ASSQQVRSYTEAF
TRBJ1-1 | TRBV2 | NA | ASLGPANTEAF
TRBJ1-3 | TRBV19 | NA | ASRPRGRGNTIY
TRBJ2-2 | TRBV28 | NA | ASSRGPTGELF
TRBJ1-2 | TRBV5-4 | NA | ASSLGSNYGYT
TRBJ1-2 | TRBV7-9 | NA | ASSLEAEGYGYT
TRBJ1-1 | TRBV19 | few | ASSIRWGEAF
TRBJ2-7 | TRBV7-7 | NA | ASSQSTGNSYEQY